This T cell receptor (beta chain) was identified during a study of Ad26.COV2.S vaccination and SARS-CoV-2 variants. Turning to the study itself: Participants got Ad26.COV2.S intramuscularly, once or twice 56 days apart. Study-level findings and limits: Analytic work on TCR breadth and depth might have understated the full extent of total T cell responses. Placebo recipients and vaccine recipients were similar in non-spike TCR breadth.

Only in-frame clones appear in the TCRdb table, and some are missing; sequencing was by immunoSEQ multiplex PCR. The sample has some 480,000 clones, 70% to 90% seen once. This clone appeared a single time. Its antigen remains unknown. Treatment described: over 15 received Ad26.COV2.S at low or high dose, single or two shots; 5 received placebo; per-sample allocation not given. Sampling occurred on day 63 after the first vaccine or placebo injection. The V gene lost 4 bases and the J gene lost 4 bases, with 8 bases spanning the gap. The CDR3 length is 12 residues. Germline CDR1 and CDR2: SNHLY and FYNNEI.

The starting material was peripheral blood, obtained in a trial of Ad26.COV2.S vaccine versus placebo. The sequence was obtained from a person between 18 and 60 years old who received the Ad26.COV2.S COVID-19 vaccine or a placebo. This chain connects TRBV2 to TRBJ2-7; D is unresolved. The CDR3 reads CASSVEGYEQYF. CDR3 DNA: TGTGCCAGCAGTGTAGAAGGATACGAGCAGTACTTC.